These T cell receptor beta chains were read from a single sample in a study of blood T cell repertoires in COVID-19. The protocol was immunoSEQ multiplex PCR, while the TCRdb copy is restricted to in-frame clones and leaves out a portion. This table holds 200,000 to 300,000 clones, almost 85% found once. What was sequenced was PBMCs or T cells enriched from blood (not recorded which). The receptor source for this set is a woman between 50 and 59 years old with acute COVID-19. The CDR3 runs from the conserved cysteine through the conserved F or W. D genes are given only for firm matches. Only part of the rows carry a size: once, few, many, or a class if the clone is expanded.

j_call v_call clone_size cdr3_length d_call cdr3_nt cdr3_aa
TRBJ2-5 TRBV2 - 15 TRBD2 TGTGCCAGCAGTGAACCTAGCGGGGGCCAAGAGACCCAGTACTTC CASSEPSGGQETQYF
TRBJ1-3 TRBV11-3 - 19 - TGTGCCAGCAGCTTAGCCAGGACAGCTGGACCCGTCTCTGGAAACACCATATATTTT CASSLARTAGPVSGNTIYF
TRBJ1-1 TRBV5-1 - 13 - TGCGCCAGCAGCTTGAGCAGGGTTACTGAAGCTTTCTTT CASSLSRVTEAFF
TRBJ1-6 TRBV6-6 - 15 TRBD1 TGTGCCAGCAGTTACTCCGGGACAGGGAATTCACCCCTCCACTTT CASSYSGTGNSPLHF
TRBJ2-4 TRBV4-1 - 14 - TGCGCCAGCAGCCAAGACAATAACAGGAACATTCAGTACTTC CASSQDNNRNIQYF
TRBJ1-3 TRBV19 - 14 - TGTGCCAGTAGTATTAAGGGGCTCGGGGGCACCATATATTTT CASSIKGLGGTIYF
TRBJ2-7 TRBV30 - 14 - TGTGCCTGGAACCCCCGGGGGAACGCCTACGAGCAGTACTTC CAWNPRGNAYEQYF
TRBJ2-2 TRBV5-1 - 16 - TGCGCCAGCAGCTCCGGTGGGGCAGGGATAGCCGGGGAGCTGTTTTTT CASSSGGAGIAGELFF
TRBJ1-1 TRBV4-3 - 14 TRBD1 TGCGCCAGCAGCCCGACAGGGTTTAACACTGAAGCTTTCTTT CASSPTGFNTEAFF
TRBJ2-5 TRBV30 - 13 TRBD2 TGTGCCTGGAGTTTGGGACTACAAGAGACCCAGTACTTC CAWSLGLQETQYF
TRBJ2-5 TRBV7-2 - 14 - TGTGCCAGCAGCTTCCCCCAAGTGGGCGAGACCCAGTACTTC CASSFPQVGETQYF
TRBJ2-7 TRBV5-4 many 12 - TGTGCCAGCAGCTTGGACGGGACAGAGCAGTACTTC CASSLDGTEQYF
TRBJ2-2 TRBV5-1 - 17 TRBD2 TGCGCCAGCAGCGGAGGGACTAGCGGGGGGGCCACCGGGGAGCTGTTTTTT CASSGGTSGGATGELFF
TRBJ1-5 TRBV30 - 17 - TGTGCCTGGAAGGGCGGAGGGGCGACGAGTGACAATCAGCCCCAGCATTTT CAWKGGGATSDNQPQHF
TRBJ2-1 TRBV5-4 - 13 - TGTGCCAGCAGCTTACCACAGGCGAATGAGCAGTTCTTC CASSLPQANEQFF
TRBJ1-4 TRBV3-1/TRBV3-2 - 17 - TGTGCCAGCAGCCCCCAGGAGCGGGCAGGAGATAATGAAAAACTGTTTTTT CASSPQERAGDNEKLFF
TRBJ1-4 TRBV5-6 - 13 - TGTGCCAGCATGAGGAAGGGAGGTGAAAAACTGTTTTTT CASMRKGGEKLFF
TRBJ1-5 TRBV7-2 - 15 TRBD1 TGTGCCAGCAGCTTTGGGGGACAGTTGGGTCAGCCCCAGCATTTT CASSFGGQLGQPQHF
TRBJ2-1 TRBV6-5 - 16 - TGTGCCAGCAGTTCAACCCGTTTTACAGGGTACAATGAGCAGTTCTTC CASSSTRFTGYNEQFF
TRBJ1-1 TRBV4-1 - 14 TRBD1 TGCGCCAGCAGCCAACCACAGGGGAGGACTGAAGCTTTCTTT CASSQPQGRTEAFF
TRBJ1-5 TRBV11-2 - 15 - TGTGCCAGCAGCCCCGGTGGGCTCAGCAATCAGCCCCAGCATTTT CASSPGGLSNQPQHF
TRBJ1-1 TRBV19 once 11 - TGTGCCAGTAGGGTGTCAGGGGCCGCTTTCTTT CASRVSGAAFF
TRBJ1-1 TRBV3-1/TRBV3-2 - 15 - TGTGCCAGCAGCCAAGATGGGGCGGTATGGACTGAAGCTTTCTTT CASSQDGAVWTEAFF
TRBJ2-1 TRBV7-2 - 17 TRBD2 TGTGCCAGCAGCGGACTAGCGGGGGGTCCTACCTACAATGAGCAGTTCTTC CASSGLAGGPTYNEQFF
TRBJ2-3 TRBV9 - 16 TRBD2 TGTGCCAGCAGCGTAGAAGGACGGGGGGGCGTAGATACGCAGTATTTT CASSVEGRGGVDTQYF
TRBJ1-4 TRBV14 few 15 - TGTGCCAGCAGCTATATATCGGGGGCTAATGAAAAACTGTTTTTT CASSYISGANEKLFF
TRBJ2-2 TRBV7-2 - 14 TRBD1 TGTGCCAGCAGGGGGACAGCGAACACCGGGGAGCTGTTTTTT CASRGTANTGELFF
TRBJ2-1 TRBV27 - 14 - TGTGCCAGCAGTTTATCGCAAGGGTGGGGGGGCAAGTTCTTC CASSLSQGWGGKFF
TRBJ2-2 TRBV4-3 - 15 TRBD1 TGCGCCAGCAGTCCCGGGACAGGATACACCGGGGAGCTGTTTTTT CASSPGTGYTGELFF
TRBJ2-5 TRBV15 - 16 TRBD2 TGTGCCACCAGCAGGGGGGGGGTGGTAGCGAAAGAGACCCAGTACTTC CATSRGGVVAKETQYF
TRBJ2-1 TRBV5-1 - 15 - TGCGCCAGCAGCTTGGCGGGGGGCGACGGCAATGAGCAGTTCTTC CASSLAGGDGNEQFF
TRBJ2-7 TRBV6-5 - 15 TRBD1 TGTGCCAGCAGTTACTCGCCGGGACAGGGCCACGAGCAGTACTTC CASSYSPGQGHEQYF
TRBJ2-5 TRBV5-4 - 16 - TGTGCCAGCAGCCCCATGATTGCGGGGTCGAAGGAGACCCAGTACTTC CASSPMIAGSKETQYF
TRBJ1-4 TRBV7-9 - 13 - TGTGCCAGCAGCTCACCTGGAGGTGAAAAACTGTTTTTT CASSSPGGEKLFF
TRBJ1-3 TRBV7-2 once 13 TRBD1 TGTGCCAGCAGCCCCCGGGACAGGAACACCATATATTTT CASSPRDRNTIYF
TRBJ2-1 TRBV11-3 - 18 TRBD1 TGTGCCAGCAGCTCGCCGCGTACGACAGGGTCTGACTACAATGAGCAGTTCTTC CASSSPRTTGSDYNEQFF
TRBJ2-3 TRBV7-9 - 16 - TGTGCCAGCAGCTTACGTGCGGCGGTCAGCACAGATACGCAGTATTTT CASSLRAAVSTDTQYF
TRBJ1-4 TRBV6-2/TRBV6-3 - 20 TRBD1 TGTGCCAGCAGTTACGAGGGGACAGGAATGTATCAAGCAACTAATGAAAAACTGTTTTTT CASSYEGTGMYQATNEKLFF
TRBJ1-3 TRBV7-2 once 16 - TGTGCCAGCACCACGAGGTCGGGGGGGGCTGGAAACACCATATATTTT CASTTRSGGAGNTIYF
TRBJ1-2 TRBV10-3 - 14 - TGTGCCATCAGCCCGCTACAGGGAAACTATGGCTACACCTTC CAISPLQGNYGYTF
TRBJ1-4 TRBV19 - 15 - TGTGCCAGTAGTGGACAGATTGCAACTAATGAAAAACTGTTTTTT CASSGQIATNEKLFF
TRBJ2-1 TRBV11-2 - 16 TRBD2 TGTGCCAGCAACCGACTAGCGGACCTCTCCTACAATGAGCAGTTCTTC CASNRLADLSYNEQFF
TRBJ1-2 TRBV2 - 15 - TGTGCCAGTCAGGTCTCAGTGCCTTCGATTTATGGCTACACCTTC CASQVSVPSIYGYTF
TRBJ1-1 TRBV25-1 - 12 - TGTGCCAGCAGCCAGTTGAACACTGAAGCTTTCTTT CASSQLNTEAFF
TRBJ1-3 TRBV7-6 - 17 TRBD1 TGTGCCAGCAGCTTAATGGGACAGCCGAGCTCTGGAAACACCATATATTTT CASSLMGQPSSGNTIYF
TRBJ2-7 TRBV14 - 16 TRBD2 TGTGCCAGCAGCCGGTCAGCTAGCGGACTAACCTACGAGCAGTACTTC CASSRSASGLTYEQYF
TRBJ1-2 TRBV7-2 few 14 TRBD1 TGTGCCAGCAGCCCCTCCGGGACAGGGAATGGCTACACCTTC CASSPSGTGNGYTF
TRBJ1-1 TRBV6-2/TRBV6-3 - 17 - TGTGCCAGCAGTACGCCCGTTACCGGGACAATGAACACTGAAGCTTTCTTT CASSTPVTGTMNTEAFF
TRBJ1-5 TRBV10-2 - 14 - TGCGCCAGCAGTGATTGGGGCGGCAATCAGCCCCAGCATTTT CASSDWGGNQPQHF
TRBJ2-7 TRBV30 - 14 TRBD1 TGTGCCTGGAGTGCCGTAGGACAGGTCTACGAGCAGTACTTC CAWSAVGQVYEQYF
TRBJ2-7 TRBV5-1 - 13 - TGCGCCAGCAGCTTGGACGGGTCCTACGAGCAGTACTTC CASSLDGSYEQYF
TRBJ1-1 TRBV18 - 15 TRBD1 TGTGCCAGCTCACCGAGACAGGGGGTGGTCACTGAAGCTTTCTTT CASSPRQGVVTEAFF
TRBJ2-2 TRBV5-1 - 14 - TGCGCCAGCTCCATGGGGCAGAACACCGGGGAGCTGTTTTTT CASSMGQNTGELFF
TRBJ2-7 TRBV5-1 - 14 TRBD1 TGCGCCAGCAGCTTTGGGACAGGGGGCTACGAGCAGTACTTC CASSFGTGGYEQYF